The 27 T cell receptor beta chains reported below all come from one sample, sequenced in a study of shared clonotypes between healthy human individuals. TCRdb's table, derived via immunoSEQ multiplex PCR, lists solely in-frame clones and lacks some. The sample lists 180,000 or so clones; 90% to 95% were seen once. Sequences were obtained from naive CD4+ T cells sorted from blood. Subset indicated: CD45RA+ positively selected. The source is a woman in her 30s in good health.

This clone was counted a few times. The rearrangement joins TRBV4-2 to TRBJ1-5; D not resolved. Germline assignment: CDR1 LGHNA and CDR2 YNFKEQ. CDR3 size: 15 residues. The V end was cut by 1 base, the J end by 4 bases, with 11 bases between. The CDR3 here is CASSQVIGRNQPQHF. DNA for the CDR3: TGTGCCAGCAGCCAAGTTATAGGGAGAAATCAGCCCCAGCATTTT.

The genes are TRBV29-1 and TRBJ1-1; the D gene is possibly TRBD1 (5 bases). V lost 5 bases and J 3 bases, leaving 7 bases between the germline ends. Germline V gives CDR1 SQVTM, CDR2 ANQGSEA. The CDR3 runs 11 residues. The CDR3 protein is CSVRQHTEAFF. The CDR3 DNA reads TGCAGCGTTCGACAGCACACTGAAGCTTTCTTT.

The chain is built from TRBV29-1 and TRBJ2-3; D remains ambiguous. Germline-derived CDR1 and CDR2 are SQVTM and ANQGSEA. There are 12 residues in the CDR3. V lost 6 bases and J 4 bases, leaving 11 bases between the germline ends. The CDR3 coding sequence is TGCAGCGTCCGACCGAGCGCAGATACGCAGTATTTT. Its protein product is CSVRPSADTQYF.

Written as DNA, the CDR3 is TGTGCCAGCAGCCCCCCGACTACCCGGACCTACGAGCAGTACTTC. This codes for CASSPPTTRTYEQYF. This chain joins TRBV28 and TRBJ2-7; TRBD2 might be the D (5 bases). This CDR3 has 15 amino acids. CDR1 and CDR2 from the germline V gene are MDHEN and SYDVKM. Trimming removed 6 bases at V and 2 bases at J, with 17 bases between.

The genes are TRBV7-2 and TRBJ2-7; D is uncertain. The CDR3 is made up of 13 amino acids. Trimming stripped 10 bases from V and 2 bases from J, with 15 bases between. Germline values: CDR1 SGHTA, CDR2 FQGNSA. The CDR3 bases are TGTGCCACCGGGCCGTCCTCGGCCTACGAGCAGTACTTC. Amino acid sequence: CATGPSSAYEQYF. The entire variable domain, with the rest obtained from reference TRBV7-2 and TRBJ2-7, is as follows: GAGVSQSPSNKVTEKGKDVELRCDPISGHTALYWYRQSLGQGLEFLIYFQGNSAPDKSGLPSDRFSAERTGGSVSTLTIQRTQQEDSAVYLCATGPSSAYEQYFGPGTRLTVT.

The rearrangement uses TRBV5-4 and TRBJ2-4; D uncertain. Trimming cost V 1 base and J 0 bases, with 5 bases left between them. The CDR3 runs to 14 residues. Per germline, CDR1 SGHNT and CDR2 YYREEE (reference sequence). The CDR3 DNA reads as TGTGCCAGCAGCTTGAGTCTAGCCAAAAACATTCAGTACTTC. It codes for CASSLSLAKNIQYF.

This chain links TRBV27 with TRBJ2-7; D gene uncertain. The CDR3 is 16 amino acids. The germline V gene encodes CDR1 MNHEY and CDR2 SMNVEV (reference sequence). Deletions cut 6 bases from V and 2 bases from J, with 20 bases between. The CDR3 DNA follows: TGTGCCAGCAGACGAGACTGGACCCTCCAACCCTACGAGCAGTACTTC. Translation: CASRRDWTLQPYEQYF.

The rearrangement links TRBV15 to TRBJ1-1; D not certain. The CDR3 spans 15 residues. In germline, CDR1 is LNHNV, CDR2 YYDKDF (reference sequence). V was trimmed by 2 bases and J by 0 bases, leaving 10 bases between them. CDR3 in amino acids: CATSRTMAMNTEAFF. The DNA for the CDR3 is TGTGCCACCAGCAGAACTATGGCTATGAACACTGAAGCTTTCTTT.

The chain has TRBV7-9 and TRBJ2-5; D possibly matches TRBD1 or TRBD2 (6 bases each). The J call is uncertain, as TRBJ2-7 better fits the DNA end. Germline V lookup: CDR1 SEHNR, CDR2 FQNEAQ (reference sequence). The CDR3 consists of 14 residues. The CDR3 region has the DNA TGTGCCAGCAGCTTAGAGGGGGGCTTTTACGAGCAGTACTTC. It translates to CASSLEGGFYEQYF.

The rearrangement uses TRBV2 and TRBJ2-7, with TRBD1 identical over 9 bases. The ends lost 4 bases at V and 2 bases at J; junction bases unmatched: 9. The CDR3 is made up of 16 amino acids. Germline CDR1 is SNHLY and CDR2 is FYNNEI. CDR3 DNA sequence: TGTGCCAGCAGTGGGGGGGACAGGGCCACCCCCTACGAGCAGTACTTC. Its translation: CASSGGDRATPYEQYF.

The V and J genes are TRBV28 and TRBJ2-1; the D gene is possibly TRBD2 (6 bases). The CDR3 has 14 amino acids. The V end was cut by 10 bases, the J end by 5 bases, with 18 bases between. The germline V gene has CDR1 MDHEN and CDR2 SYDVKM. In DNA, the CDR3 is TGTGCCATACATGCGGGGCAGTGGAACAATGAGCAGTTCTTC. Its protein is CAIHAGQWNNEQFF. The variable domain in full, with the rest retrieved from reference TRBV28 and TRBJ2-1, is DVKVTQSSRYLVKRTGEKVFLECVQDMDHENMFWYRQDPGLGLRLIYFSYDVKMKEKGDIPEGYSVSREKKERFSLILESASTNQTSMYLCAIHAGQWNNEQFFGPGTRLTVL.

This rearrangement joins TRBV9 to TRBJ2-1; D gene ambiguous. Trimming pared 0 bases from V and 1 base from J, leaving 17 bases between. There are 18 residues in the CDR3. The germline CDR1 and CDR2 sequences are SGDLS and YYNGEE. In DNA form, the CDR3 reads TGTGCCAGCAGCGTAGGCGCTAGTTTGGTACGGTCCTACAATGAGCAGTTCTTC. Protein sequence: CASSVGASLVRSYNEQFF.

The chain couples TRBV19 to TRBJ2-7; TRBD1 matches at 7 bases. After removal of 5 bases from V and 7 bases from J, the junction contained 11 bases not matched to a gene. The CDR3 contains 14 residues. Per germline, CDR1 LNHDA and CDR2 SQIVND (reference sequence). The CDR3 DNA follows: TGTGCCAGTAGTCTGACAGGGACCGTCTTGGAGCAGTACTTC. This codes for CASSLTGTVLEQYF.

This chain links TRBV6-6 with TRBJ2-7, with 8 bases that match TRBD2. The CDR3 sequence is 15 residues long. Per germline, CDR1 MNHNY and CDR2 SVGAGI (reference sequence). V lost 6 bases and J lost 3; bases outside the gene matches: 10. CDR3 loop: CASRMQTRGGYEQYF. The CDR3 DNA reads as TGTGCCAGCAGAATGCAGACTCGGGGGGGCTACGAGCAGTACTTC.

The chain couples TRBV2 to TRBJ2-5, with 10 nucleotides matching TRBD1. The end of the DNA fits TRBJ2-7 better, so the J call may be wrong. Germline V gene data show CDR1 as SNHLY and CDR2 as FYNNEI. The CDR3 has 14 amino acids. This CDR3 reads CASMNDRGHREQYF. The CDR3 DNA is TGTGCCAGCATGAACGACAGGGGGCACCGCGAGCAGTACTTC.

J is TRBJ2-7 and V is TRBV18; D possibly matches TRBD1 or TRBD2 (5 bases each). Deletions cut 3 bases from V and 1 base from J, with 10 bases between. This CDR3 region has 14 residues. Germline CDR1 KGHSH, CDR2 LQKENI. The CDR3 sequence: CASSPLRGSYEQYF. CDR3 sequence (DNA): TGTGCCAGCTCACCGTTGAGGGGTTCCTACGAGCAGTACTTC.

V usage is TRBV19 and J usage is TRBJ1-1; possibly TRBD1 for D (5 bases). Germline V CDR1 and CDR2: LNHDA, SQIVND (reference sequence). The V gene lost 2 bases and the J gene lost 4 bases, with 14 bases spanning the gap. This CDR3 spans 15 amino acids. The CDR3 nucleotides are TGTGCCAGTAGTATACTCCAGGGAGCGGGCACTGAAGCTTTCTTT. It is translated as CASSILQGAGTEAFF. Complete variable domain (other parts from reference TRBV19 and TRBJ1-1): DGGITQSPKYLFRKEGQNVTLSCEQNLNHDAMYWYRQDPGQGLRLIYYSQIVNDFQKGDIAEGYSVSREKKESFPLTVTSAQKNPTAFYLCASSILQGAGTEAFFGQGTRLTVV.

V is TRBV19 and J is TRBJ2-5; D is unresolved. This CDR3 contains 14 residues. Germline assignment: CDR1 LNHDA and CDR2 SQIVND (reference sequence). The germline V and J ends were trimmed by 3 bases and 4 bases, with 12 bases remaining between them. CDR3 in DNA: TGTGCCAGTAGTATGACTGGTAATATAGAGACCCAGTACTTC. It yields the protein CASSMTGNIETQYF. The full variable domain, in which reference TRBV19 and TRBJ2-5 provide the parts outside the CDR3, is DGGITQSPKYLFRKEGQNVTLSCEQNLNHDAMYWYRQDPGQGLRLIYYSQIVNDFQKGDIAEGYSVSREKKESFPLTVTSAQKNPTAFYLCASSMTGNIETQYFGPGTRLLVL.

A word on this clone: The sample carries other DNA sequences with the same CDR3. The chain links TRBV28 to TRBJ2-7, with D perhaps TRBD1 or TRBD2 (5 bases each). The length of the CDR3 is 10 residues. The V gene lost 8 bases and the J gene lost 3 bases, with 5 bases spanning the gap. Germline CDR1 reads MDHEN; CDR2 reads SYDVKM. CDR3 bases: TGTGCCAGCGGGGGCTACGAGCAGTACTTC. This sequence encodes CASGGYEQYF. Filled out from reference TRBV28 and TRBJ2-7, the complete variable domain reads DVKVTQSSRYLVKRTGEKVFLECVQDMDHENMFWYRQDPGLGLRLIYFSYDVKMKEKGDIPEGYSVSREKKERFSLILESASTNQTSMYLCASGGYEQYFGPGTRLTVT.

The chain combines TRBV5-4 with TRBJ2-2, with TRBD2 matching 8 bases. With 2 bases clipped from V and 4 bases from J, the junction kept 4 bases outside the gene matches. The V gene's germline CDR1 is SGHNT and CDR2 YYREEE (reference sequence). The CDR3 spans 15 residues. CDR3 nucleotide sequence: TGTGCCAGCAGCTTAGCGGGAGTTTTCACCGGGGAGCTGTTTTTT. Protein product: CASSLAGVFTGELFF.

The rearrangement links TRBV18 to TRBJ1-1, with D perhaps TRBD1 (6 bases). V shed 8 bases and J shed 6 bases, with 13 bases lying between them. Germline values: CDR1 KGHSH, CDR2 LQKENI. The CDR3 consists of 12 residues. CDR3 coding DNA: TGTGCCAGCACCACAGGGTTACCTGAAGCTTTCTTT. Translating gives CASTTGLPEAFF.

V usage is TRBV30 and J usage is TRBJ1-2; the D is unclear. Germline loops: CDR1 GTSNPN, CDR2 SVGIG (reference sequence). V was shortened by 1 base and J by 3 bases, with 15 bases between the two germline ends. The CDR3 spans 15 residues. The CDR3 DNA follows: TGTGCCTGGAGTGACCCGTCGACGGACTACTATGGCTACACCTTC. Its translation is CAWSDPSTDYYGYTF. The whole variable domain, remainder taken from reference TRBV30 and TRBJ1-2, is SQTIHQWPATLVQPVGSPLSLECTVEGTSNPNLYWYRQAAGRGLQLLFYSVGIGQISSEVPQNLSASRPQDRQFILSSKKLLLSDSGFYLCAWSDPSTDYYGYTFGSGTRLTVV.

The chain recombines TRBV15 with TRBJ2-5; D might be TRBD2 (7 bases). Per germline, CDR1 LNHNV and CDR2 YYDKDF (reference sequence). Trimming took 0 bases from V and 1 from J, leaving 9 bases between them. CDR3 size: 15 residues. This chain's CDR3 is CATSRDRGAQETQYF. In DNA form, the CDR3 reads TGTGCCACCAGCAGAGATCGGGGGGCCCAAGAGACCCAGTACTTC.

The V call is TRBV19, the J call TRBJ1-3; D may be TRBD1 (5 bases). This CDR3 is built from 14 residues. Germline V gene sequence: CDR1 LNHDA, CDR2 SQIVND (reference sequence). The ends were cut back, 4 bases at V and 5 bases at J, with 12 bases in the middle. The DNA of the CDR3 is TGTGCCAGTAGTAGGAGACAGCGGAGAAACACCATATATTTT. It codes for CASSRRQRRNTIYF.

In DNA, the CDR3 is TGTGCCAGCGCTAGCGGAGGGAACTACGAGCAGTACTTC. Translation: CASASGGNYEQYF. This chain connects TRBV2 to TRBJ2-7; 7 positions match TRBD2. Trimming at V came to 8 bases and at J to 3 bases, leaving 7 bases not matched to a gene. Germline V gene sequence: CDR1 SNHLY, CDR2 FYNNEI. The CDR3 contains 13 residues.

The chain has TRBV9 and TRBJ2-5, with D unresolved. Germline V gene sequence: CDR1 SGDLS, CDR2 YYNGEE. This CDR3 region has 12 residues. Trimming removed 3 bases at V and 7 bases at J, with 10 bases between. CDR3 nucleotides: TGTGCCAGCAGCGCACCTCCTGGGACCCAGTACTTC. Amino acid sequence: CASSAPPGTQYF. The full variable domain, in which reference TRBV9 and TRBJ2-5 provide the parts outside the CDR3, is DSGVTQTPKHLITATGQRVTLRCSPRSGDLSVYWYQQSLDQGLQFLIQYYNGEERAKGNILERFSAQQFPDLHSELNLSSLELGDSALYFCASSAPPGTQYFGPGTRLLVL.

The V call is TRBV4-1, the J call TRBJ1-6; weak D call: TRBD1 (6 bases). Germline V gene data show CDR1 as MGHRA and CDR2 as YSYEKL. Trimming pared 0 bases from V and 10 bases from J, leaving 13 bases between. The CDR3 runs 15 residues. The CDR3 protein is CASSQDGQGTSPLHF. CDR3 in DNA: TGCGCCAGCAGCCAAGATGGCCAGGGGACCTCACCCCTCCACTTT.